This TCR beta chain was recovered during a study of T cell responses to AZD1222 COVID-19 vaccine. Overall study results and limits: Vaccine-associated CD4 TCRs ranged over spike, dominating at 160-218 and 743-854.

Using immunoSEQ multiplex PCR, the repertoire was profiled, and TCRdb retains in-frame clones only, with some absent. The sample consists of about 84,000 clones, 87% of them appearing once. Of note for this clone: The antigen remains undetermined.

This receptor was identified in an adult in good health. Source: peripheral blood, taken on day 0 of AZD1222 vaccination.

Written as DNA, the CDR3 is TGTGCCAGCAGCGTAGGCAGGGTTAACTCCTACGAGCAGTACTTC. Its translation: CASSVGRVNSYEQYF. The chain links TRBV11-2 to TRBJ2-7; D possibly corresponds to TRBD1 (5 bases). V was shortened by 5 bases and J by 0 bases, with 14 bases between the two germline ends. The CDR3 covers 15 residues. The germline V gene has CDR1 SGHAT and CDR2 FQNNGV.